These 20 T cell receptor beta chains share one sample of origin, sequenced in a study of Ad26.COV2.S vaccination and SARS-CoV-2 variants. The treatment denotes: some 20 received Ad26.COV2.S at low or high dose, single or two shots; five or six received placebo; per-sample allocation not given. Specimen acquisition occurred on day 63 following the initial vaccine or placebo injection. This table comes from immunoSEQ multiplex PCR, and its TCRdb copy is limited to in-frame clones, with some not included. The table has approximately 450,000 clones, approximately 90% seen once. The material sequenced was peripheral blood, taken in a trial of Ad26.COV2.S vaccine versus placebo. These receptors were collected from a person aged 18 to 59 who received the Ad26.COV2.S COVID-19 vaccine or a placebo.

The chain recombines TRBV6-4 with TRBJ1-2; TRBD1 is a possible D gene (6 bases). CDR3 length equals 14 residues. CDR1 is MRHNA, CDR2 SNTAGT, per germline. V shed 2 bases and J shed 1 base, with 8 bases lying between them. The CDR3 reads CASSDGGHNYGYTF. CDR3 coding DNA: TGTGCCAGCAGTGACGGGGGGCATAACTATGGCTACACCTTC.

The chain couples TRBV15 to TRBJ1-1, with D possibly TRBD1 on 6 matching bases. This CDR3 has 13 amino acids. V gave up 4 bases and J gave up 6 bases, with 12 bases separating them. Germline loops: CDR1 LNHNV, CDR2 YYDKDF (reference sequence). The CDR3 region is CATSIRTASEAFF. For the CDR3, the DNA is TGTGCCACCAGCATACGGACAGCCTCTGAAGCTTTCTTT.

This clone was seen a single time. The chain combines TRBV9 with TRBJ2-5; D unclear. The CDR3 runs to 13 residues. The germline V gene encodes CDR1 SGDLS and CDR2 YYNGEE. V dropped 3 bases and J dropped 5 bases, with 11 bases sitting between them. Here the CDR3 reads CASSAMAGETQYF. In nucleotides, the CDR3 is TGTGCCAGCAGCGCCATGGCCGGGGAGACCCAGTACTTC.

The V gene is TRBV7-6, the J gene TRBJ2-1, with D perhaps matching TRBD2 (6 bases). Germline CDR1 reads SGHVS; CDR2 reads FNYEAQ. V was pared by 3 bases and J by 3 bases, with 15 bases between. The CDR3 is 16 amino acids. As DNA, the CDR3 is TGTGCCAGCAGCTTGCAACTAGCCCCGCGCTACAATGAGCAGTTCTTC. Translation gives CASSLQLAPRYNEQFF.

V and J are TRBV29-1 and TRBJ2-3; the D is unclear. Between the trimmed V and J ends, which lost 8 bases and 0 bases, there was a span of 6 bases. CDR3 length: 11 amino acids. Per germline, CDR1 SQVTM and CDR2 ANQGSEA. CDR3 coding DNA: TGCAGCACGGACAGCACAGATACGCAGTATTTT. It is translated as CSTDSTDTQYF.

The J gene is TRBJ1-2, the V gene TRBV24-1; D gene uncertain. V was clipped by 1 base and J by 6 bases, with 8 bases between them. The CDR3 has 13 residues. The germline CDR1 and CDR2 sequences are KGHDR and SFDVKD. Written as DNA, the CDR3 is TGTGCCACCAGTGATTTTGCGGGCGATGGCTACACCTTC. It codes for CATSDFAGDGYTF.

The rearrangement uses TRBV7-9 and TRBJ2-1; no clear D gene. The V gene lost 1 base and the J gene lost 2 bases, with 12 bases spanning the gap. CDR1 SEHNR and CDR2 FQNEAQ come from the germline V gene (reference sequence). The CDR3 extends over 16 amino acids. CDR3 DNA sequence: TGTGCCAGCAGCTTAGAGGGTCTCACCCCCTACAATGAGCAGTTCTTC. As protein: CASSLEGLTPYNEQFF.

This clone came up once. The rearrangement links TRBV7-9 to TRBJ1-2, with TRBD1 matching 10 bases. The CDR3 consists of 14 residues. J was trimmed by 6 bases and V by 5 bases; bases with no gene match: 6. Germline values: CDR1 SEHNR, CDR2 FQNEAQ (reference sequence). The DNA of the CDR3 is TGTGCCAGCAGCGAAACCGGGACAGGGGATGGCTACACCTTC. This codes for CASSETGTGDGYTF.

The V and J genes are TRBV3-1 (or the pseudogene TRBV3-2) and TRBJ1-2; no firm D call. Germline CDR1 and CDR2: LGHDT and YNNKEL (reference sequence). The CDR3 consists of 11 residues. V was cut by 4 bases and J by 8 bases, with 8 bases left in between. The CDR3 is CASSRESGYTF. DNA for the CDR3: TGTGCCAGCAGCCGGGAGAGCGGCTACACCTTC.

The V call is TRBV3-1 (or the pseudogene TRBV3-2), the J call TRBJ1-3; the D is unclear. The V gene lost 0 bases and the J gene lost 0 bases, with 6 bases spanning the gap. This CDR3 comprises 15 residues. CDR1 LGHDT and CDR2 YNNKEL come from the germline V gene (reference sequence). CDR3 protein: CASSQEHGSGNTIYF. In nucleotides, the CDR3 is TGTGCCAGCAGCCAAGAACACGGCTCTGGAAACACCATATATTTT.

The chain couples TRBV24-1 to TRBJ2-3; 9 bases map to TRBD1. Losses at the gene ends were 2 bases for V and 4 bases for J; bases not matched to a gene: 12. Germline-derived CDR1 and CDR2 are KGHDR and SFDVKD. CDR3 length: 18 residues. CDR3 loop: CATSDSNPGTGSADTQYF. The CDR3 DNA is TGTGCCACCAGTGATTCTAACCCCGGGACAGGGTCCGCAGATACGCAGTATTTT.

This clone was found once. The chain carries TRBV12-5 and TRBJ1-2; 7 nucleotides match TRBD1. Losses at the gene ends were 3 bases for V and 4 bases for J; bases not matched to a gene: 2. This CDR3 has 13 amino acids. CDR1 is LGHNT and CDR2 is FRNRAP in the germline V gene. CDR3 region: CASGFSGGYGYTF. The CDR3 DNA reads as TGTGCTAGTGGTTTCTCAGGGGGCTATGGCTACACCTTC.

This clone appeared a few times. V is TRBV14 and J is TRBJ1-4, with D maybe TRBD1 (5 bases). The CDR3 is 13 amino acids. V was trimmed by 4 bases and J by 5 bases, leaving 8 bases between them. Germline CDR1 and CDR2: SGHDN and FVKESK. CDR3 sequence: CASSRGINEKLFF. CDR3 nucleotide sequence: TGTGCCAGCAGCCGGGGCATAAATGAAAAACTGTTTTTT.

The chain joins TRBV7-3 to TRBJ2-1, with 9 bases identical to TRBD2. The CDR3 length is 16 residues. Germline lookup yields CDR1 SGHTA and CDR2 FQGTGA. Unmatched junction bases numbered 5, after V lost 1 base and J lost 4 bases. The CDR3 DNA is TGTGCCAGCAGCTTAATAGCGGGAGCAGGATACAATGAGCAGTTCTTC. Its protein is CASSLIAGAGYNEQFF. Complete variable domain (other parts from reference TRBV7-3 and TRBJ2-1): GAGVSQTPSNKVTEKGKYVELRCDPISGHTALYWYRQSLGQGPEFLIYFQGTGAADDSGLPNDRFFAVRPEGSVSTLKIQRTERGDSAVYLCASSLIAGAGYNEQFFGPGTRLTVL.

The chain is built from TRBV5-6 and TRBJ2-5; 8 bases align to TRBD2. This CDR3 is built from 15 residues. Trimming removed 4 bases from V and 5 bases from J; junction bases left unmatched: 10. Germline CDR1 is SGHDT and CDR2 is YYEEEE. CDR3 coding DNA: TGTGCCAGCAGCATCCCGGGACTAGGGTTCGAGACCCAGTACTTC. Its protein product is CASSIPGLGFETQYF.

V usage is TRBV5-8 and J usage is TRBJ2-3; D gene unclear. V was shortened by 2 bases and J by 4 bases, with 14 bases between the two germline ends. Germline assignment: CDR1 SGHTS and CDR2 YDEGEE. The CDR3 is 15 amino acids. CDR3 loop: CASSFYLVTPDTQYF. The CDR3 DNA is TGTGCCAGCAGCTTTTATCTAGTCACCCCAGATACGCAGTATTTT.

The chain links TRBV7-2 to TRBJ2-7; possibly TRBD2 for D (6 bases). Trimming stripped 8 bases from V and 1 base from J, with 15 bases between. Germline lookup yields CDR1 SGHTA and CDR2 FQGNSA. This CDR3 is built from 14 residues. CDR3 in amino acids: CASSYLAVSYEQYF. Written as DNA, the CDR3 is TGTGCCAGCTCCTACTTAGCGGTATCCTACGAGCAGTACTTC.

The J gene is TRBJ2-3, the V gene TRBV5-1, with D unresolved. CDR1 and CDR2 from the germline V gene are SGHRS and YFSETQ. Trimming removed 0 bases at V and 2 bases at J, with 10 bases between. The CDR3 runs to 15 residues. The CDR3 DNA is TGCGCCAGCAGCTTGGGCGGATATAACACAGATACGCAGTATTTT. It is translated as CASSLGGYNTDTQYF.

The CDR3 DNA follows: TGTGCCAGCAGTGAAGCGGGGACAGGGAACTATGGCTACACCTTC. Residues: CASSEAGTGNYGYTF. The chain recombines TRBV6-1 with TRBJ1-2; 9 bases match TRBD1. Per germline, CDR1 MNHNS and CDR2 SASEGT. This CDR3 is 15 amino acids long. V lost 0 bases, J lost 2 bases, and 1 base stayed unmatched.

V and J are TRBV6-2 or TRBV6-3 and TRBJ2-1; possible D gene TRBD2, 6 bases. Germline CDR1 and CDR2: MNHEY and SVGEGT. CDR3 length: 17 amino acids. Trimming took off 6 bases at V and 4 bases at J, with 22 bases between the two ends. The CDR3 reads CASSLTGAGSRYNEQFF. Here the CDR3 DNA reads TGTGCCAGCAGCCTTACGGGAGCCGGGAGCCGATACAATGAGCAGTTCTTC.